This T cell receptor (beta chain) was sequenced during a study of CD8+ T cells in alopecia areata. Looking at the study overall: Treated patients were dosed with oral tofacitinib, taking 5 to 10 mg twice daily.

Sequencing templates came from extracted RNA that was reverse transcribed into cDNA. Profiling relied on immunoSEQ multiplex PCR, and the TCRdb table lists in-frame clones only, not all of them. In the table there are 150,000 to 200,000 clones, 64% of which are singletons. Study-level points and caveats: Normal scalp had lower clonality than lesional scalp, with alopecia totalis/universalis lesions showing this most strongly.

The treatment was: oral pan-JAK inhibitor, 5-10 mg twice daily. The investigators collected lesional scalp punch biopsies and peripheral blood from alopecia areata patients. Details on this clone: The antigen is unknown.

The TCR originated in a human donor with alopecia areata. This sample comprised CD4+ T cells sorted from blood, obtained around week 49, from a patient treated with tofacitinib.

In nucleotides, the CDR3 is TGTGCCAGCATTGAGGGGCCGGAGGAGACCCAGTACTTC. Translated: CASIEGPEETQYF. The chain joins TRBV2 to TRBJ2-5; D may be TRBD1 or TRBD2 (5 bases each). Trimming cost V 7 bases and J 5 bases, with 14 bases left between them. The germline V gene has CDR1 SNHLY and CDR2 FYNNEI. This CDR3 has 13 residues.